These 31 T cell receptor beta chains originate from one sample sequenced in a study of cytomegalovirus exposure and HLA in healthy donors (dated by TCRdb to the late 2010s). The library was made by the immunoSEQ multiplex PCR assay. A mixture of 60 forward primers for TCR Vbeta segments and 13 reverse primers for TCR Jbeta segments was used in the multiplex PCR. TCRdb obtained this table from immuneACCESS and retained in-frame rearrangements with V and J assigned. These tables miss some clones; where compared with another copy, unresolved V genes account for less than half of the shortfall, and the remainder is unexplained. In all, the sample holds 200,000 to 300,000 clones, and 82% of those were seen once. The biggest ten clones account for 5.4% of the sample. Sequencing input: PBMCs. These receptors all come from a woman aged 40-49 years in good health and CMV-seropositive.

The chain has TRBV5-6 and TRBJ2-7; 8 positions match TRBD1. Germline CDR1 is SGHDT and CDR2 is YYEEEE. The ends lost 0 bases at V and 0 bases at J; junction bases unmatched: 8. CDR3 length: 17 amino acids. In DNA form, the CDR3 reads TGTGCCAGCAGCTTGGGGGTTTGGACAGGGATCTCCTACGAGCAGTACTTC. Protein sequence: CASSLGVWTGISYEQYF.

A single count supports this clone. CDR3 amino acids: CASSVGHRNTEAFF. CDR3 bases: TGTGCCAGCAGCGTAGGACATAGGAACACTGAAGCTTTCTTT. The V call is TRBV9, the J call TRBJ1-1; D is uncertain. Trimming shortened V by 0 bases and J by 1 base, and 7 bases separated the two germline ends. Germline CDR1 SGDLS, CDR2 YYNGEE. The CDR3 loop spans 14 amino acids.

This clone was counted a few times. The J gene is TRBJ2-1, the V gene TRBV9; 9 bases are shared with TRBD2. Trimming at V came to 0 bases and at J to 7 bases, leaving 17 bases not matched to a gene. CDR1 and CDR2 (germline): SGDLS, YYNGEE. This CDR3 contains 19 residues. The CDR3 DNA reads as TGTGCCAGCAGCGTAGGCCGAGGGGGTAGCGGGAGTATAGGTAATGAGCAGTTCTTC. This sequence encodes CASSVGRGGSGSIGNEQFF.

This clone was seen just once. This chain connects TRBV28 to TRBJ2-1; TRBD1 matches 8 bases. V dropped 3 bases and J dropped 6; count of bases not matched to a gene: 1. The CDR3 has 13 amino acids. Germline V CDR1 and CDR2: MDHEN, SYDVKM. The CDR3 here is CASSFGQGNEQFF. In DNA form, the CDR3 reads TGTGCCAGCAGTTTTGGACAGGGCAATGAGCAGTTCTTC.

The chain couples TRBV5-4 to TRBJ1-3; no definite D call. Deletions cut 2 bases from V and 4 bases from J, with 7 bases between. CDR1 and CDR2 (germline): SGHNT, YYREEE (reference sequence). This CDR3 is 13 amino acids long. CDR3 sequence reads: CASSLASGNTIYF. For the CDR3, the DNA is TGTGCCAGCAGCTTAGCTTCAGGAAACACCATATATTTT. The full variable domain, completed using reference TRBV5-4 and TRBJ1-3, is ETGVTQSPTHLIKTRGQQVTLRCSSQSGHNTVSWYQQALGQGPQFIFQYYREEENGRGNFPPRFSGLQFPNYSSELNVNALELDDSALYLCASSLASGNTIYFGEGSWLTVV.

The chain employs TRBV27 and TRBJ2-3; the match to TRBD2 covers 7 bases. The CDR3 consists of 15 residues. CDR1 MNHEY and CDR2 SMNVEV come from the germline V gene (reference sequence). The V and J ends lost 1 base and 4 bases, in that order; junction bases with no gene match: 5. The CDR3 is CASSLWGRAADTQYF. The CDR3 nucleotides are TGTGCCAGCAGTTTATGGGGGAGGGCAGCAGATACGCAGTATTTT.

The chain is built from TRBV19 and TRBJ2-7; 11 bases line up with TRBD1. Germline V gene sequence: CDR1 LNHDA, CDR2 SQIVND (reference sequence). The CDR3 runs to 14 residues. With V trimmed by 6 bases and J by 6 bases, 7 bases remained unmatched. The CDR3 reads CASRPGQGVGEQYF. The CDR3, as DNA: TGTGCCAGTAGACCGGGACAGGGGGTGGGCGAGCAGTACTTC.

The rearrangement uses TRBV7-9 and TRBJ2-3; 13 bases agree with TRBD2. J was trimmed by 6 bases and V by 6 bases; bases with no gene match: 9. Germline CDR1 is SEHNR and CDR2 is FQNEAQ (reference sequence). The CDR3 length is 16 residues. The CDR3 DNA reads TGTGCCAGCAGTCAGGGACTAGCGGGATTACCTGATACGCAGTATTTT. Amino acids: CASSQGLAGLPDTQYF.

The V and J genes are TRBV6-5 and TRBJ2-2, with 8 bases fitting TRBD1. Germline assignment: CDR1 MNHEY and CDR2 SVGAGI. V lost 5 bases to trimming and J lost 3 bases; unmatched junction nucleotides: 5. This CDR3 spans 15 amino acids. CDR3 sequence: CASSHDRGDTGELFF. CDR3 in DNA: TGTGCCAGCAGTCACGACAGGGGTGACACCGGGGAGCTGTTTTTT.

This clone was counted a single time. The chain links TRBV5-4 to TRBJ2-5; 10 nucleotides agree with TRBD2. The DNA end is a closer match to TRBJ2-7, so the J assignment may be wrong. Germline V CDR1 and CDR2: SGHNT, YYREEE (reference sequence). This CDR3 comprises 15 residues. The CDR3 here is CASRADLAGESEQYF. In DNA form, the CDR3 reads TGTGCCAGCAGGGCTGATCTAGCGGGAGAAAGCGAGCAGTACTTC.

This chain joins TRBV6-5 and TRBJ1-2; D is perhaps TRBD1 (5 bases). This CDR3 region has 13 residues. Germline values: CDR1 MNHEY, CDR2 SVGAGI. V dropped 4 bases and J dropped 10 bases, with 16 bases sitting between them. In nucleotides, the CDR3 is TGTGCCAGCAGTTCCGTCGGAGCAGGGCTCTACACCTTC. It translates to CASSSVGAGLYTF.

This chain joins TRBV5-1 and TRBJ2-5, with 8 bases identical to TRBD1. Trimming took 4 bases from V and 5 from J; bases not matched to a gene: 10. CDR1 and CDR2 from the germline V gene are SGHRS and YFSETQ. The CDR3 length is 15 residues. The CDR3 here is CASSLRTGPSETQYF. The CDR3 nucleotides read TGCGCCAGCAGCCTCCGGACAGGGCCCAGTGAGACCCAGTACTTC. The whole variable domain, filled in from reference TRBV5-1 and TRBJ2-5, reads KAGVTQTPRYLIKTRGQQVTLSCSPISGHRSVSWYQQTPGQGLQFLFEYFSETQRNKGNFPGRFSGRQFSNSRSEMNVSTLELGDSALYLCASSLRTGPSETQYFGPGTRLLVL.

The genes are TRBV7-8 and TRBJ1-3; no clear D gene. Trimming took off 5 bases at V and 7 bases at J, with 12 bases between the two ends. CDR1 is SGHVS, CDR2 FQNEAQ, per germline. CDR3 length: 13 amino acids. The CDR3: CASSPDSVNTIYF. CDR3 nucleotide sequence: TGTGCCAGCAGCCCGGACTCGGTGAACACCATATATTTT.

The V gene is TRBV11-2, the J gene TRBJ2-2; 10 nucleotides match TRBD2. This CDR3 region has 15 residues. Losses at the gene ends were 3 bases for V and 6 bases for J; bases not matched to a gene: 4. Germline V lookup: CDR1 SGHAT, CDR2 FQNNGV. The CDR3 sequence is CASSLSGGAPGELFF. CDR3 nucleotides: TGTGCCAGCAGCTTGAGCGGGGGGGCCCCCGGGGAGCTGTTTTTT.

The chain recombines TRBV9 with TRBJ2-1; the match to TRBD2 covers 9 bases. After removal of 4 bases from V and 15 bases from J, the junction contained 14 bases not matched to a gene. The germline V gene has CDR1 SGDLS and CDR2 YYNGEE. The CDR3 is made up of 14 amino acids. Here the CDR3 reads CASSPTGGRAPSFF. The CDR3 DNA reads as TGTGCCAGCAGCCCCACGGGCGGGAGGGCCCCTTCGTTCTTC.

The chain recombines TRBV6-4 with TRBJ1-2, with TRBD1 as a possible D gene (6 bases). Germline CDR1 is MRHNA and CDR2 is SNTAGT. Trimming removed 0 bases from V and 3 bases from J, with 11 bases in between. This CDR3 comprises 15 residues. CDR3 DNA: TGTGCCAGCAGTGACTCGAGCCAGGGGCACTATGGCTACACCTTC. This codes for CASSDSSQGHYGYTF.

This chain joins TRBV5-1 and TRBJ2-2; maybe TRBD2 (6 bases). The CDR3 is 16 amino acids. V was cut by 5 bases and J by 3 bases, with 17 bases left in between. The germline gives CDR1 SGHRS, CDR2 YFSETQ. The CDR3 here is CASSPLGGAYTGELFF. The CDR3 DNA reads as TGCGCCAGCAGTCCCTTGGGGGGAGCATACACCGGGGAGCTGTTTTTT.

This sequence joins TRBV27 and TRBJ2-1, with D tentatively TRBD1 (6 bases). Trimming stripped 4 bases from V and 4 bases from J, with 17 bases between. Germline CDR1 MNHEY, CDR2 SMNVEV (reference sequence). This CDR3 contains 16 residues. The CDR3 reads CASSSSPSRGYNEQFF. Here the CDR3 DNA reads TGTGCCAGCAGTTCTTCTCCAAGCAGGGGTTACAATGAGCAGTTCTTC.

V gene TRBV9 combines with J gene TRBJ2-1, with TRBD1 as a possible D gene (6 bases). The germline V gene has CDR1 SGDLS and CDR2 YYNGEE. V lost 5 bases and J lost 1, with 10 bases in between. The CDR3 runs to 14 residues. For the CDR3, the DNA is TGTGCCAGCAGTCTGAGGGGGTCCTACAATGAGCAGTTCTTC. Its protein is CASSLRGSYNEQFF.

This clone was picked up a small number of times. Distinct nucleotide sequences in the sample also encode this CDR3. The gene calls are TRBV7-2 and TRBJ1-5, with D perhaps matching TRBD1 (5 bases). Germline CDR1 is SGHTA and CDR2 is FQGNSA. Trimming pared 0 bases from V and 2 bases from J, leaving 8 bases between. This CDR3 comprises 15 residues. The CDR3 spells CASSLAGGGNQPQHF. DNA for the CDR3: TGTGCCAGCAGCTTAGCCGGGGGTGGCAATCAGCCCCAGCATTTT.

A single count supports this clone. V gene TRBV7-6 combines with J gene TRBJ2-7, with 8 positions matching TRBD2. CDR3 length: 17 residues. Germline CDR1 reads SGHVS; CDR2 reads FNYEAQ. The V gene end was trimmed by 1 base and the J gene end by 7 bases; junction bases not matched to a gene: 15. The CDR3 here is CASSLGVSGGVAGEQYF. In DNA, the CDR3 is TGTGCCAGCAGCTTAGGAGTAAGCGGGGGCGTAGCAGGGGAGCAGTACTTC.

The CDR3 sequence is CSVERGQGTEQFF. Written as DNA, the CDR3 is TGCAGCGTTGAAAGGGGACAGGGAACTGAGCAGTTCTTC. V usage is TRBV29-1 and J usage is TRBJ2-1; 9 nucleotides line up with TRBD1. CDR1 is SQVTM, CDR2 ANQGSEA, per germline. Trimming at V came to 2 bases and at J to 9 bases, leaving 5 bases not matched to a gene. This CDR3 is 13 amino acids long.

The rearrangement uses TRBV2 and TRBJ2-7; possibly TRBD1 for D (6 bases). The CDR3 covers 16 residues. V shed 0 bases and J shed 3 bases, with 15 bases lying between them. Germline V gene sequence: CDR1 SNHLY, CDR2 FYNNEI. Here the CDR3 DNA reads TGTGCCAGCAGTGAAGCGTATTTCGGACAGCACTACGAGCAGTACTTC. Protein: CASSEAYFGQHYEQYF.

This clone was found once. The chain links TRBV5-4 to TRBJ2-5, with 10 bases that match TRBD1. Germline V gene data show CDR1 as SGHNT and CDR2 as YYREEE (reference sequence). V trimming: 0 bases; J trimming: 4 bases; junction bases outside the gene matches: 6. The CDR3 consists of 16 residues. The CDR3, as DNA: TGTGCCAGCAGCTTGGCCATGGGGACAGGGGTAGAGACCCAGTACTTC. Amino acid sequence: CASSLAMGTGVETQYF.

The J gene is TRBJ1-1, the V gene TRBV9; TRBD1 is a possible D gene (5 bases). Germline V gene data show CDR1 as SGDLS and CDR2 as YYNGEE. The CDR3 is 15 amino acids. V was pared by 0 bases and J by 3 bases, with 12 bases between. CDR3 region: CASSVEPAGYTEAFF. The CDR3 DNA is TGTGCCAGCAGCGTAGAACCGGCAGGGTACACTGAAGCTTTCTTT.

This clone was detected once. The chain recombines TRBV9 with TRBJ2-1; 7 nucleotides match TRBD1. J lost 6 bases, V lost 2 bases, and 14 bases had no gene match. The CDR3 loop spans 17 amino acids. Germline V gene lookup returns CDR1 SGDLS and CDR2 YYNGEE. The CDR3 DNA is TGTGCCAGCAGCGTGCTACAGGGGAGTGGGGGCTCCAATGAGCAGTTCTTC. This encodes CASSVLQGSGGSNEQFF.

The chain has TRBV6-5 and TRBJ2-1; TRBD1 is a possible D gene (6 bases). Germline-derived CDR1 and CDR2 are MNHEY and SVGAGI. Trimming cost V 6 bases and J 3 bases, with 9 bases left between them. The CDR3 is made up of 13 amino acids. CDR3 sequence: CASSLTGYNEQFF. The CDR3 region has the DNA TGTGCCAGCAGCCTGACAGGCTACAATGAGCAGTTCTTC.

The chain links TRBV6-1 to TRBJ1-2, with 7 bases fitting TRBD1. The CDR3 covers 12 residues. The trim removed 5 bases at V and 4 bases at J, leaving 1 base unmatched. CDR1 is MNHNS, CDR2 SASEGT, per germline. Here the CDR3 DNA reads TGTGCCAGCAGTACAGGGGTCTATGGCTACACCTTC. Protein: CASSTGVYGYTF.

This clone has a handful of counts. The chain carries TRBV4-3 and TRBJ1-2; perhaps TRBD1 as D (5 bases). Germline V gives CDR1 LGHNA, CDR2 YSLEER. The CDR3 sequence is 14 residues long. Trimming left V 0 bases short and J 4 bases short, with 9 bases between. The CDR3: CASSQDSGAYGYTF. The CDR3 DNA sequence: TGCGCCAGCAGCCAAGATAGCGGGGCCTATGGCTACACCTTC.

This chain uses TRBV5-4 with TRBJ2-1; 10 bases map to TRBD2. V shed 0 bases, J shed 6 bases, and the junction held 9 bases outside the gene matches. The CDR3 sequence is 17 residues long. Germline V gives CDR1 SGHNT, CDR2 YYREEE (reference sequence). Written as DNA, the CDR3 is TGTGCCAGCAGCTTGGCTAGCGGGGGCCACACCCTCAATGAGCAGTTCTTC. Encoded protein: CASSLASGGHTLNEQFF. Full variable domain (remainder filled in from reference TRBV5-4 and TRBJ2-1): ETGVTQSPTHLIKTRGQQVTLRCSSQSGHNTVSWYQQALGQGPQFIFQYYREEENGRGNFPPRFSGLQFPNYSSELNVNALELDDSALYLCASSLASGGHTLNEQFFGPGTRLTVL.

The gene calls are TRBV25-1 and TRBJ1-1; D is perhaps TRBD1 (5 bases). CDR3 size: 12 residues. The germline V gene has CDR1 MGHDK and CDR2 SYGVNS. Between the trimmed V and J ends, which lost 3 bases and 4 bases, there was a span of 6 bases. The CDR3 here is CASSEGGTEAFF. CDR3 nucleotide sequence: TGTGCCAGCAGTGAGGGGGGCACTGAAGCTTTCTTT.